Presented here are 9 T cell receptor beta chains from one specimen sequenced in a study of T cells in Graves' hyperthyroidism and ophthalmopathy. Amplified regions were TCR beta CDR3 sequences from RNA transcripts. First-round RT-PCR with HTBI primers amplified the TCR CDR3 region. TCRdb fed the multiplex PCR reads into MiXCR, producing one record per CDR3 protein. Of roughly 280,000 distinct CDR3 sequences in the sample, roughly 22% were seen once. The sequencing sample was made of blood. The source of these receptors is a man between 25 and 39 years old with Graves' ophthalmopathy.

The V gene is TRBV7-9, the J gene TRBJ2-7; TRBD2 matches at 7 bases. V shed 3 bases and J 6 bases; nucleotides not matched to a gene: 5. Germline-derived CDR1 and CDR2 are SEHNR and FQNEAQ (reference sequence). The CDR3 contains 13 residues. CDR3 residues: CASSFGGGREQYF. CDR3 in DNA: TGTGCCAGCAGCTTTGGCGGGGGACGCGAGCAGTACTTC.

There are many counts of this clonotype. The chain employs TRBV5-6 and TRBJ2-7; D gene uncertain. The V gene's germline CDR1 is SGHDT and CDR2 YYEEEE. Trimming shortened V by 4 bases and J by 7 bases, and 9 bases separated the two germline ends. There are 11 residues in the CDR3. CDR3 region: CASSSTREQYF. The CDR3 coding sequence is TGTGCCAGCAGCAGTACAAGGGAGCAGTACTTC.

Ten or more counts support this clonotype. CDR3: CASSLTTLNYNEQFF. For the CDR3, the DNA is TGTGCCAGCAGCTTAACCACCCTCAACTACAATGAGCAGTTCTTC. V is TRBV7-3 and J is TRBJ2-1; D remains unclear. This CDR3 spans 15 amino acids. V lost 0 bases, J lost 3 bases, and 9 bases lay in between. Germline CDR1 SGHTA, CDR2 FQGTGA.

This chain uses TRBV3-1 with TRBJ2-3; D remains unclear. Trimming took 0 bases from V and 6 from J, leaving 4 bases between them. The germline V gene encodes CDR1 LGHDT and CDR2 YNNKEL (reference sequence). CDR3 length: 12 amino acids. Here the CDR3 reads CASSQDRDTQYF. CDR3 bases: TGTGCCAGCAGCCAAGATAGGGATACGCAGTATTTT.

This clonotype was detected many times. The rearrangement links TRBV20-1 to TRBJ1-2; the D gene is possibly TRBD1 (5 bases). Per the germline V gene, CDR1 is DFQATT and CDR2 is SNEGSKA (reference sequence). V lost 3 bases, J lost 1 base, and 15 bases lay in between. This CDR3 has 15 residues. The CDR3 sequence: CSASGGSRGNYGYTF. As DNA, the CDR3 is TGCAGTGCTAGTGGGGGTTCCCGGGGTAACTATGGCTACACCTTC.

The chain links TRBV19 to TRBJ2-2; D unresolved. The CDR3 runs 14 residues. The V gene's germline CDR1 is LNHDA and CDR2 SQIVND (reference sequence). V dropped 7 bases and J dropped 1 base, with 10 bases sitting between them. The CDR3 DNA is TGTGCCAGTACCGAGACATTGAACACCGGGGAGCTGTTTTTT. It translates to CASTETLNTGELFF.

The genes are TRBV7-3 and TRBJ2-1; the D gene is possibly TRBD2 (5 bases). Germline CDR1 reads SGHTA; CDR2 reads FQGTGA. This CDR3 has 15 amino acids. The V end was cut by 1 base, the J end by 7 bases, with 14 bases between. The DNA of the CDR3 is TGTGCCAGCAGCTTAATACGTGCTAGCAGTAATGAGCAGTTCTTC. It yields the protein CASSLIRASSNEQFF.

This clonotype has more than one count but fewer than ten. The chain uses TRBV20-1 and TRBJ1-5; 7 bases are a match to TRBD1. J lost 2 bases, V lost 0 bases, and 10 bases had no gene match. This CDR3 is 17 amino acids long. CDR1 and CDR2 (germline): DFQATT, SNEGSKA (reference sequence). CDR3 bases: TGCAGTGCTAGAGATGGACAGGCGACCGTGGGCAATCAGCCCCAGCATTTT. This codes for CSARDGQATVGNQPQHF.

Turning to this clonotype: Being one base from a much bigger clone, this may be a read error. The chain carries TRBV20-1 and TRBJ2-7; no firm D call. The CDR3 contains 13 residues. V lost 0 bases to trimming and J lost 5 bases, with 11 bases between them. Germline V gene lookup returns CDR1 DFQATT and CDR2 SNEGSKA (reference sequence). Here the CDR3 reads CSARDSIRHEQYF. Written as DNA, the CDR3 is TGCAGTGCTAGAGATTCGATTAGGCACGAGCAGTACTTC.